These T cell receptor beta chains were read from a single sample in a study of beta chain features in type 1 diabetes. The protocol was immunoSEQ multiplex PCR, while the TCRdb copy is restricted to in-frame clones and leaves out a portion. The sample carries about 230,000 clones, about 10% recorded once. The sequencing input was naive CD4+ T cells from blood. These receptors were taken from a woman aged 18-29 years in good health. Each CDR3 is given with its conserved first and last residue. The D gene is left open where the match is weak. The listing skips clone size in some rows; elsewhere it reads once, few, many or a size class.

j_gene: TRBJ1-5; d_gene: TRBD1; abundance: .; v_gene: TRBV19; CDR3nt: TGTGCCAGTAGTGTCGAGAGGGGGCTGGGCAATCAGCCCCAGCATTTT; CDR3aa: CASSVERGLGNQPQHF
j_gene: TRBJ2-7; d_gene: .; abundance: .; v_gene: TRBV19; CDR3nt: TGTGCCAGTAGTTCCCGACAGGCTTCCTACGAGCAGTACTTC; CDR3aa: CASSSRQASYEQYF
j_gene: TRBJ2-5; d_gene: TRBD2; abundance: few; v_gene: TRBV7-2; CDR3nt: TGTGCCAGCAGTCGGACTAGCGGGAGGGCCCGGGAGACCCAGTACTTC; CDR3aa: CASSRTSGRARETQYF
j_gene: TRBJ1-2; d_gene: TRBD1; abundance: few; v_gene: TRBV5-4; CDR3nt: TGTGCCAGCAGCGTCAGGGGGCTCGATGGCTACACCTTC; CDR3aa: CASSVRGLDGYTF
j_gene: TRBJ2-3; d_gene: TRBD1; abundance: .; v_gene: TRBV29-1; CDR3nt: TGCAGCGTTGAAGACACTAGACAGGGGCAAACGCAGTATTTT; CDR3aa: CSVEDTRQGQTQYF
j_gene: TRBJ1-5; d_gene: .; abundance: few; v_gene: TRBV19; CDR3nt: TGTGCCAGTACTGGGGAGTTGGGGCCCCAGCATTTT; CDR3aa: CASTGELGPQHF
j_gene: TRBJ2-3; d_gene: TRBD2; abundance: .; v_gene: TRBV29-1; CDR3nt: TGCAGCGTTGTGGGGCGGGGGGGAACAGATACGCAGTATTTT; CDR3aa: CSVVGRGGTDTQYF
j_gene: TRBJ2-7; d_gene: .; abundance: few; v_gene: TRBV10-3; CDR3nt: TGTGCCATCAGTGCAACTAGCCCTACCCACTACGAGCAGTACTTC; CDR3aa: CAISATSPTHYEQYF
j_gene: TRBJ1-2; d_gene: .; abundance: .; v_gene: TRBV30; CDR3nt: TGTGCCTGGACGCGGCCGTCCCGGGGCTACACCTTC; CDR3aa: CAWTRPSRGYTF
j_gene: TRBJ1-5; d_gene: .; abundance: .; v_gene: TRBV2; CDR3nt: TGTGCCAGCAGTCTTAGGGGGACAAGCAATCAGCCCCAGCATTTT; CDR3aa: CASSLRGTSNQPQHF
j_gene: TRBJ1-2; d_gene: .; abundance: few; v_gene: TRBV11-2; CDR3nt: TGTGCCAGCAGCTTTCGGGGGAACTATGGCTACACCTTC; CDR3aa: CASSFRGNYGYTF
j_gene: TRBJ1-2; d_gene: .; abundance: .; v_gene: TRBV7-8; CDR3nt: TGTGCCAGCAGCTTAGCTGAGGGCTACTATGGCTACACCTTC; CDR3aa: CASSLAEGYYGYTF
j_gene: TRBJ2-7; d_gene: TRBD2; abundance: .; v_gene: TRBV7-6; CDR3nt: TGTGCCAGCAGCCCCGCGACTAGCGCCGGCGAGCAGTACTTC; CDR3aa: CASSPATSAGEQYF
j_gene: TRBJ2-1; d_gene: .; abundance: .; v_gene: TRBV30; CDR3nt: TGTGCCTGGAGGCTCGGGGAGCAGTTCTTC; CDR3aa: CAWRLGEQFF
j_gene: TRBJ1-4; d_gene: .; abundance: .; v_gene: TRBV4-1; CDR3nt: TGCGCCAGCAGTCAACTAGAAAAACTGTTTTTT; CDR3aa: CASSQLEKLFF
j_gene: TRBJ1-2; d_gene: .; abundance: .; v_gene: TRBV30; CDR3nt: TGTGCCTGGAGGTTAGGGGCTGTGGGGACATATGGCTACACCTTC; CDR3aa: CAWRLGAVGTYGYTF
j_gene: TRBJ2-1; d_gene: TRBD2; abundance: .; v_gene: TRBV5-4; CDR3nt: TGTGCCAGCAGCTCACGCACGGGGGGCTCCTACAATGAGCAGTTCTTC; CDR3aa: CASSSRTGGSYNEQFF
j_gene: TRBJ2-1; d_gene: .; abundance: few; v_gene: TRBV4-3; CDR3nt: TGCGCCAGCAGCCAGGAGTATGTCGATGAGCAGTTCTTC; CDR3aa: CASSQEYVDEQFF